These T cell receptor beta chains were read from a single sample in a study of regulatory T cells in long-lasting Graves disease. TCRdb fed the multiplex PCR reads into MiXCR, producing one record per CDR3 protein. The data show 600,000 to 800,000 distinct CDR3 sequences, about 30% seen once. This specimen consisted of peripheral blood mononuclear cells (PBMCs), obtained when the disease was refractory, from a patient treated with antithyroid drugs. The receptors shown here come from a female donor with Graves disease. Both conserved end residues are part of each CDR3.

V: TRBV9
J: TRBJ1-4
CDR3: CASSVGGQGYNEKLFF

V: TRBV28
J: TRBJ2-5
CDR3: CASSMSGGPRETQYF

V: TRBV28
J: TRBJ2-7
CDR3: CASSLFASGRSYEQYF

V: TRBV9
J: TRBJ2-7
CDR3: CASSVGGRLGYEQYF

V: TRBV20-1
J: TRBJ1-2
CDR3: CSAGGAGRGYTF

V: TRBV2
J: TRBJ1-6
CDR3: CASSDDSSSYNSPLHF

V: TRBV6-1
J: TRBJ1-4
CDR3: CASSEQGGDVINEKLFF

V: TRBV11-2
J: TRBJ1-3
CDR3: CASSLGRSSGNTIYF

V: TRBV3-1
J: TRBJ1-4
CDR3: CASSTLRRNEKLFF

V: TRBV20-1
J: TRBJ1-2
CDR3: CSGRQGIGGYTF

V: TRBV15
J: TRBJ1-1
CDR3: CATSRDRPGLSDTEAFF

V: TRBV10-3
J: TRBJ1-3
CDR3: CAISARQTFSGNTIYF

V: TRBV2
J: TRBJ1-1
CDR3: CASSVFPYEAFF

V: TRBV20-1
J: TRBJ2-2
CDR3: CSALKSGGPDVGELFF

V: TRBV20-1
J: TRBJ1-5
CDR3: CSARDSADWNQPQHF

V: TRBV29-1
J: TRBJ2-7
CDR3: CSVAGGSTSYEQYF

V: TRBV12-3/TRBV12-4
J: TRBJ1-1
CDR3: CASSTRDPMNTEAFF

V: TRBV5-1
J: TRBJ1-1
CDR3: CASSLGWTGEGEAFF

V: TRBV5-1
J: TRBJ1-4
CDR3: CASSFDLRGHEKLFF

V: TRBV6-1
J: TRBJ2-1
CDR3: CASSERESAASFWEQFF

V: TRBV20-1
J: TRBJ2-5
CDR3: CSVGTSGRAETQYF

V: TRBV29-1
J: TRBJ1-1
CDR3: CSVDIQNTEAFF

V: TRBV12-3/TRBV12-4
J: TRBJ1-1
CDR3: CASRDYTEAFF

V: TRBV28
J: TRBJ1-1
CDR3: CATYRSGVAEAFF

V: TRBV14
J: TRBJ1-1
CDR3: CASSQVVRAGSTEAFF

V: TRBV6-2/TRBV6-3
J: TRBJ1-2
CDR3: CASSYGSGYTF

V: TRBV20-1
J: TRBJ1-2
CDR3: CSASSPGNGLYGYTF

V: TRBV6-1
J: TRBJ1-2
CDR3: CASNPQGAVYGYTF

V: TRBV2
J: TRBJ2-3
CDR3: CASSEEYRGDTQYF

V: TRBV5-1
J: TRBJ1-1
CDR3: CASSLAPLHTEAFF

V: TRBV20-1
J: TRBJ1-2
CDR3: CSAKHQGFYGYTF

V: TRBV6-1
J: TRBJ2-4
CDR3: CASSETKRLLAVAKNNQYF

V: TRBV12-3/TRBV12-4
J: TRBJ2-7
CDR3: CASSTGTSVYEQYF

V: TRBV20-1
J: TRBJ1-1
CDR3: CSARLRGRGGNTEAFF

V: TRBV15
J: TRBJ1-1
CDR3: CATSRDGEAFF

V: TRBV5-1
J: TRBJ1-5
CDR3: CASSTGQDNQPQHF

V: TRBV6-1
J: TRBJ1-4
CDR3: CASSTRGLGEKLFF

V: TRBV7-9
J: TRBJ2-5
CDR3: CASSLSQMYQETQYF

V: TRBV5-1
J: TRBJ1-1
CDR3: CASSSREQTEAFF

V: TRBV7-3
J: TRBJ1-1
CDR3: CASSAHRQDEAFF

V: TRBV11-3
J: TRBJ2-1
CDR3: CASSSKLKSNEQFF

V: TRBV7-2
J: TRBJ1-2
CDR3: CASSLVKGGYGYTF

V: TRBV4-1
J: TRBJ1-2
CDR3: CASSQDLGPTGHFYGYTF

V: TRBV2
J: TRBJ2-5
CDR3: CASSEDIQETQYF

V: TRBV4-1
J: TRBJ1-2
CDR3: CASSHLDGRDGYTF

V: TRBV20-1
J: TRBJ1-6
CDR3: CSARDPGYRDDSPLHF